A single sample is the source of the 9 T cell receptor beta chains below, sequenced in a study of CD8 T cells in Susac syndrome (dated by TCRdb to 2018 to 2020). Preparation of the library involved the immunoSEQ multiplex PCR assay. RNA was extracted with the RNeasy kit and roughly 0.45 to 1 ug was reverse transcribed using random hexamers. Starting from the raw public reads, TCRdb applied fastp trimming at Q25, assembled clones with MiXCR and retained in-frame beta chains. Under each unique CDR3 protein, matching rows form one entry showing the most common genes and DNA. Within this sample are around 190,000 distinct CDR3 sequences, with 85% to 95% of them counted one time only. The ten largest clones take up 0.15% to 0.2% of the sample. Sequencing input: CD8+ T cells from PBMCs. The receptor set was obtained from a human donor with multiple sclerosis.

This chain uses TRBV20-1 with TRBJ2-7; 8 nucleotides agree with TRBD1. Per the germline V gene, CDR1 is DFQATT and CDR2 is SNEGSKA (reference sequence). V shed 0 bases, J shed 7 bases, and the junction held 11 bases outside the gene matches. CDR3 size: 15 residues. This chain's CDR3 is CSARDMQGAIGEQYF. The CDR3 nucleotides are TGCAGTGCTAGAGATATGCAGGGGGCCATAGGAGAGCAGTACTTC.

V and J are TRBV5-1 and TRBJ2-7, with 7 bases that match TRBD1. Germline trimming cut 0 bases from V and 6 bases from J; bases unmatched to any gene: 9. CDR1 is SGHRS and CDR2 is YFSETQ in the germline V gene. This CDR3 has 15 residues. CDR3 coding DNA: TGCGCCAGCAGCTTGGTCCCGACAGGGAGACTCGAGCAGTACTTC. Translation: CASSLVPTGRLEQYF. Based on the CDR3 plus reference TRBV5-1 and TRBJ2-7, the full variable domain is KAGVTQTPRYLIKTRGQQVTLSCSPISGHRSVSWYQQTPGQGLQFLFEYFSETQRNKGNFPGRFSGRQFSNSRSEMNVSTLELGDSALYLCASSLVPTGRLEQYFGPGTRLTVT.

The rearrangement links TRBV20-1 to TRBJ2-1; D may be TRBD1 (6 bases). V lost 7 bases to trimming and J lost 7 bases, with 17 bases between them. Germline-derived CDR1 and CDR2 are DFQATT and SNEGSKA (reference sequence). This CDR3 has 13 residues. The CDR3 protein is CSGGRVGTNEQFF. The DNA of the CDR3 is TGCAGTGGTGGGCGGGTAGGGACAAATGAGCAGTTCTTC.

This chain connects TRBV15 to TRBJ2-1; 10 bases fit TRBD2. J lost 4 bases, V lost 8 bases, and 2 bases had no gene match. The CDR3 covers 13 residues. The germline V gene has CDR1 LNHNV and CDR2 YYDKDF (reference sequence). The CDR3 is CATGTSVYNEQFF. The CDR3, as DNA: TGTGCCACCGGGACTAGCGTTTACAATGAGCAGTTCTTC.

This sequence joins TRBV2 and TRBJ2-3; D remains ambiguous. This CDR3 has 13 residues. Trimming shortened V by 6 bases and J by 5 bases, and 12 bases separated the two germline ends. Germline assignment: CDR1 SNHLY and CDR2 FYNNEI. The CDR3 loop reads CASSTRALDTQYF. The CDR3 DNA sequence: TGTGCCAGCAGCACCCGGGCCCTAGATACGCAGTATTTT.

V gene TRBV6-2 or TRBV6-3 combines with J gene TRBJ1-1; D call uncertain. The CDR3 runs to 14 residues. The germline V and J ends were trimmed by 4 bases and 3 bases, with 12 bases remaining between them. CDR1 MNHEY and CDR2 SVGEGT come from the germline V gene. The CDR3 sequence: CASSSNPRDTEAFF. CDR3 nucleotides: TGTGCCAGCAGTTCTAACCCTCGGGACACTGAAGCTTTCTTT.

Only a few counts were recorded for this clonotype. V gene TRBV29-1 combines with J gene TRBJ2-7; D might be TRBD1 (5 bases). The CDR3 has 14 amino acids. Trimming pared 4 bases from V and 2 bases from J, leaving 15 bases between. Germline CDR1 reads SQVTM; CDR2 reads ANQGSEA. CDR3 amino acids: CSVGVGQPPYEQYF. The CDR3 DNA follows: TGCAGCGTTGGAGTGGGGCAGCCCCCCTACGAGCAGTACTTC.

The rearrangement links TRBV4-1 to TRBJ1-4; the D is unclear. The CDR3 covers 13 residues. Trimming removed 1 base at V and 10 bases at J, with 10 bases between. Germline V gives CDR1 MGHRA, CDR2 YSYEKL. This CDR3 is CASSQVQTGKLFF. The CDR3 nucleotides read TGCGCCAGCAGCCAAGTCCAGACCGGAAAACTGTTTTTT.

The chain joins TRBV6-5 to TRBJ2-3, with TRBD2 identical over 16 bases. This CDR3 comprises 18 residues. In germline, CDR1 is MNHEY, CDR2 SVGAGI. V lost 2 bases, J lost 2 bases, and 4 bases stayed unmatched. The CDR3 is CASSYGTSGGDITDTQYF. The CDR3 nucleotides read TGTGCCAGCAGTTACGGGACTAGCGGGGGGGATATCACAGATACGCAGTATTTT.